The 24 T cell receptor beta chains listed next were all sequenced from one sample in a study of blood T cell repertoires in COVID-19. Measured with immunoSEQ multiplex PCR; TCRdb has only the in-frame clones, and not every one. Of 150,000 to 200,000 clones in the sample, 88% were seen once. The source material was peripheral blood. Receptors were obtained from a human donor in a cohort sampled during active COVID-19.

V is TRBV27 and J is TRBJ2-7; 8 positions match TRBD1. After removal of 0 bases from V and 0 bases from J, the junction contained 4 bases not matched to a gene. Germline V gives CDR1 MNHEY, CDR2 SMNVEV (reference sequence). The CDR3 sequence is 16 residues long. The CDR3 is CASSLSPGQDSYEQYF. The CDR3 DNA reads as TGTGCCAGCAGTTTATCCCCGGGACAGGACTCCTACGAGCAGTACTTC.

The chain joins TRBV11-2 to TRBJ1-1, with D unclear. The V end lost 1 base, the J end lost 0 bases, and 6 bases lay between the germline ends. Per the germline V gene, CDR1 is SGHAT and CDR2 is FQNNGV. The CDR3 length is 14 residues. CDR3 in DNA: TGTGCCAGCAGCTTAGCACAGATGAACACTGAAGCTTTCTTT. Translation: CASSLAQMNTEAFF. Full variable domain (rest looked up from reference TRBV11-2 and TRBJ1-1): EAGVAQSPRYKIIEKRQSVAFWCNPISGHATLYWYQQILGQGPKLLIQFQNNGVVDDSQLPKDRFSAERLKGVDSTLKIQPAKLEDSAVYLCASSLAQMNTEAFFGQGTRLTVV.

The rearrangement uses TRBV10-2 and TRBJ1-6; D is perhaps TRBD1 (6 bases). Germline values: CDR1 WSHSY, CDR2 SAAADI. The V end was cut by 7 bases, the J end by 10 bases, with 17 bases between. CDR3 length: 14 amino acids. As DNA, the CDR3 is TGCGCCAGCAAGGCAGGGGCGATTGGGTCACCCCTCCACTTT. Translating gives CASKAGAIGSPLHF.

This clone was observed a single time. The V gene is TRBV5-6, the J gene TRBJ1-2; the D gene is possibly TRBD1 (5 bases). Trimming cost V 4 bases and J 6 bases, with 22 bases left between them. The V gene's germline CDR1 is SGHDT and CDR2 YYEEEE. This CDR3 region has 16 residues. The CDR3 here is CASSPLRFGGINGYTF. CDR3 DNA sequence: TGTGCCAGCAGCCCCCTGAGATTTGGGGGGATCAATGGCTACACCTTC.

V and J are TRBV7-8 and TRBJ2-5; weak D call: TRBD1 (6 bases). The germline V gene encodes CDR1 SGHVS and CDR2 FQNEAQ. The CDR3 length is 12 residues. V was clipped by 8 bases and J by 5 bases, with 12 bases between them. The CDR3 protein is CASRKGVETQYF. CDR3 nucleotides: TGTGCCAGCCGTAAGGGGGTGGAGACCCAGTACTTC. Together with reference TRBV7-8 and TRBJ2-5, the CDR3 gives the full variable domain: GAGVSQSPRYKVAKRGQDVALRCDPISGHVSLFWYQQALGQGPEFLTYFQNEAQLDKSGLPSDRFFAERPEGSVSTLKIQRTQQEDSAVYLCASRKGVETQYFGPGTRLLVL.

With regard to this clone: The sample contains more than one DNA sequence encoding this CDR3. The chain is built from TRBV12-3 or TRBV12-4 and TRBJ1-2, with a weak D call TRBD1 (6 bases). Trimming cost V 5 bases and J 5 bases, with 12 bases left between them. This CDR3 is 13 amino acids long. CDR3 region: CASSLRGGYGYTF. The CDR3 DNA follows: TGTGCCAGCAGTCTCAGGGGCGGGTATGGCTACACCTTC.

In nucleotides, the CDR3 is TGTGCCAGCAGTTTAGCGCAGGGACTGGGAAATCAGCCCCAGCATTTT. Protein sequence: CASSLAQGLGNQPQHF. The chain recombines TRBV28 with TRBJ1-5; D possibly corresponds to TRBD1 (5 bases). Germline CDR1 is MDHEN and CDR2 is SYDVKM. The CDR3 extends over 16 amino acids. The V gene lost 2 bases and the J gene lost 4 bases, with 15 bases spanning the gap.

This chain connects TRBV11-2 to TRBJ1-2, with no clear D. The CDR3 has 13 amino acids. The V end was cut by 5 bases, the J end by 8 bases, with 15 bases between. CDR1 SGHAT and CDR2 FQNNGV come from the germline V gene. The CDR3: CASSPVQFQGYTF. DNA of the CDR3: TGTGCCAGCAGCCCAGTTCAGTTTCAGGGCTACACCTTC.

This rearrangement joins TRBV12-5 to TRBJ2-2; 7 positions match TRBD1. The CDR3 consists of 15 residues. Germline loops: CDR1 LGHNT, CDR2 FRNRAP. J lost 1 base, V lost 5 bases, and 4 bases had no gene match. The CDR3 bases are TGTGCTAGTGGTCTGGGACAGCTGAACACCGGGGAGCTGTTTTTT. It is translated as CASGLGQLNTGELFF.

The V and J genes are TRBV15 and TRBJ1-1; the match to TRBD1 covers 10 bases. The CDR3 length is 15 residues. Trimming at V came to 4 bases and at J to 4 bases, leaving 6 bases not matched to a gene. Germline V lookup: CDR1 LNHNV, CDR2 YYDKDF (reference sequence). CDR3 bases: TGTGCCACCAGCAAAGACAGGGGGCCGGTCACTGAAGCTTTCTTT. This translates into CATSKDRGPVTEAFF.

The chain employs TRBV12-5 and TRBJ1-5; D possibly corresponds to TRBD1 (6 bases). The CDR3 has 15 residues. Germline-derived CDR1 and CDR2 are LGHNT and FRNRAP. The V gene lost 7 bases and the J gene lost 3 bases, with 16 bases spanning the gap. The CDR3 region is CASANGQGTNQPQHF. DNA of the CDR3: TGTGCTAGTGCTAATGGCCAGGGGACCAATCAGCCCCAGCATTTT.

This CDR3 is CASGREEGTEAFF. DNA of the CDR3: TGTGCTAGCGGCCGGGAGGAGGGCACTGAAGCTTTCTTT. The rearrangement links TRBV12-5 to TRBJ1-1; D unclear. The CDR3 sequence is 13 residues long. CDR1 LGHNT and CDR2 FRNRAP come from the germline V gene. The V gene lost 9 bases and the J gene lost 4 bases, with 15 bases spanning the gap.

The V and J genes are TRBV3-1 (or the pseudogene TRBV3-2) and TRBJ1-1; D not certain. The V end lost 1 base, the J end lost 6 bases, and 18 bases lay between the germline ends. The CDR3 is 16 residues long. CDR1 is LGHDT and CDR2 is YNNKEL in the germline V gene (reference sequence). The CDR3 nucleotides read TGTGCCAGCAGCCAAGCCCCCCAATTTATGGGCGCTGAAGCTTTCTTT. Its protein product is CASSQAPQFMGAEAFF.

The CDR3 nucleotides are TGCGCCAGCAGCTACGGAAAAGGACAGGGGGCGGTATCAGATACGCAGTATTTT. It yields the protein CASSYGKGQGAVSDTQYF. J is TRBJ2-3 and V is TRBV5-1, with 11 bases identical to TRBD1. This CDR3 contains 18 residues. Trimming removed 3 bases from V and 4 bases from J; junction bases left unmatched: 13. Germline V lookup: CDR1 SGHRS, CDR2 YFSETQ.

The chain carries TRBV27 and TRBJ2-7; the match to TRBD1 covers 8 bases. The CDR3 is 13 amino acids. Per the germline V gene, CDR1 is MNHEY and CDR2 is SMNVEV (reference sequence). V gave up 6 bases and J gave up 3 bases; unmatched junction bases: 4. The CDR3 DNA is TGTGCCAGCAGCCTGGGACAGGACTACGAGCAGTACTTC. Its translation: CASSLGQDYEQYF.

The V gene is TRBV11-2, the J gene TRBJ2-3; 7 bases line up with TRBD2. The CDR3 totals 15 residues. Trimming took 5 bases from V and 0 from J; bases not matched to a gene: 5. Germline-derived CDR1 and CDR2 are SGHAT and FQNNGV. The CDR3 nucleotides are TGTGCCAGCAGCGCCCCTAGCGGCAGCACAGATACGCAGTATTTT. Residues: CASSAPSGSTDTQYF.

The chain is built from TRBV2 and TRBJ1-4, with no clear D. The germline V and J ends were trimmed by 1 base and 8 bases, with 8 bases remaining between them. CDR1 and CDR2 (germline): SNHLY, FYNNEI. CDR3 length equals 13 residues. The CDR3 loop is CASSEGRREKLFF. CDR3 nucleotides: TGTGCCAGCAGTGAAGGTCGCAGAGAAAAACTGTTTTTT.

CDR3 loop: CASTRGNQETQYF. The CDR3 nucleotides are TGTGCCAGCACCAGGGGGAATCAAGAGACCCAGTACTTC. The chain couples TRBV2 to TRBJ2-5, with TRBD1 matching 7 bases. The CDR3 spans 13 residues. Trimming at V came to 7 bases and at J to 2 bases, leaving 4 bases not matched to a gene. Germline V gives CDR1 SNHLY, CDR2 FYNNEI.

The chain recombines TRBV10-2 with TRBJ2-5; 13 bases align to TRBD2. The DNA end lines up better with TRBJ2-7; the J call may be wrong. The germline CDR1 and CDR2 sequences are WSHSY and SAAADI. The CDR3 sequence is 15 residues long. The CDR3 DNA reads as TGCGCCAGCACTGGACTAGCGGGAGTTAAGGACGAGCAGTACTTC. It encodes CASTGLAGVKDEQYF.

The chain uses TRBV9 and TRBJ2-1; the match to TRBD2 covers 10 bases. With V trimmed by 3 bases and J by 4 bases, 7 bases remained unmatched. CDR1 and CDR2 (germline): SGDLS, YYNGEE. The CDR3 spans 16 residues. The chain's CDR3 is CASSGRSGGGYNEQFF. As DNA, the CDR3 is TGTGCCAGCAGCGGCAGAAGCGGGGGGGGTTACAATGAGCAGTTCTTC.

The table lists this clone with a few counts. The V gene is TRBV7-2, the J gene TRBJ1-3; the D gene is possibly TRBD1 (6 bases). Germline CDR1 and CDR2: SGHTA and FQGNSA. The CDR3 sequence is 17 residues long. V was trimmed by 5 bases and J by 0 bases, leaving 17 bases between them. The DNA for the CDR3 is TGTGCCAGCAGCCCTACAGCGGGGGCCTTCTCTGGAAACACCATATATTTT. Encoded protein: CASSPTAGAFSGNTIYF.

This chain's CDR3 is CASSPRAGGANVLTF. CDR3 DNA: TGTGCCAGCAGTCCCCGGGCGGGGGGGGCCAACGTCCTGACTTTC. V gene TRBV6-6 combines with J gene TRBJ2-6, with D possibly TRBD2 on 6 matching bases. Trimming left V 5 bases short and J 4 bases short, with 12 bases between. CDR1 and CDR2 from the germline V gene are MNHNY and SVGAGI (reference sequence). This CDR3 region has 15 residues.

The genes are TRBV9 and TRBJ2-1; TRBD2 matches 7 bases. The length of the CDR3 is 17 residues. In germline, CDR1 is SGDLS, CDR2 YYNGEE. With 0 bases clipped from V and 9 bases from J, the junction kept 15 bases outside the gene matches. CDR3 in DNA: TGTGCCAGCAGCGTAGAGGGCGGGAGTTTCCCTTTCATTGAGCAGTTCTTC. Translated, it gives CASSVEGGSFPFIEQFF.

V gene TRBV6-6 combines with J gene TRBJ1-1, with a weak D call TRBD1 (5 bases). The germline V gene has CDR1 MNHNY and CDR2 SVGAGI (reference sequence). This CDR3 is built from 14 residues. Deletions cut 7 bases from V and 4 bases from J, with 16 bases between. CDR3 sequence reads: CASTPGGKVTEAFF. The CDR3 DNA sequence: TGTGCCAGCACCCCGGGGGGGAAGGTCACTGAAGCTTTCTTT.